This TCR beta chain was captured in a study of early T cells in non-severe SARS-CoV-2 infection. This clonotype was recorded at least ten times. Individually, cDNA molecules had unique molecular identifiers attached to them. TCRdb redid the calling of the 5' RACE reads with MiXCR, one entry per CDR3 protein. The sample has 43,000 or so distinct CDR3 sequences, around 3.6% seen once. The CDR3 is 15 amino acids. Per the germline V gene, CDR1 is SEHNR and CDR2 is FQNEAQ (reference sequence). V was clipped by 8 bases and J by 0 bases, with 15 bases between them. What was sequenced was whole blood. The rearrangement uses TRBV7-9 and TRBJ2-3, with D possibly TRBD2 on 6 matching bases. This receptor was identified in an adult who was a healthcare worker with PCR-confirmed SARS-CoV-2 infection or an uninfected control (not recorded which). CDR3 region: CASLMAGSSTDTQYF. As DNA, the CDR3 is TGTGCCAGCCTAATGGCGGGGTCGAGCACAGATACGCAGTATTTT.